This is a list of T cell receptor beta chains from one sample in a study of circulating tumor DNA in untreated peripheral T-cell lymphoma. Sequencing used immunoSEQ multiplex PCR; TCRdb keeps in-frame clones, though not all of them. Of about 1,300 clones listed, around 71% are singletons. The specimen sequenced was tumor tissue. These receptor sequences come from a human donor with peripheral T-cell lymphoma. Each CDR3 is given with its conserved first and last residue. The order of the fields is clone size, V gene, D gene, J gene, CDR3 protein, CDR3 DNA. The D gene is left open where the match is weak. Some rows have no size entry. The others give once, few or many, or a class for an expanded clone.

>-|TRBV11-3|-|TRBJ2-3
CASSLGVLGDIDTQYF
TGTGCCAGCAGCTTAGGGGTTCTAGGAGACATAGATACGCAGTATTTT
>-|TRBV11-3|TRBD1|TRBJ2-1
CASSLADRVNNEQFF
TGTGCCAGCAGCTTGGCGGACAGGGTCAACAATGAGCAGTTCTTC
>once|TRBV11-3|-|TRBJ2-1
CASSPQTLHNEQFF
TGTGCCAGCAGCCCCCAAACCCTTCACAATGAGCAGTTCTTC
>-|TRBV4-1|TRBD1|TRBJ1-3
CASSPIQGAMGNTIYF
TGCGCCAGCAGCCCAATACAGGGGGCAATGGGAAACACCATATATTTT
>-|TRBV9|-|TRBJ1-2
CASSVTGNYGYTF
TGTGCCAGCAGCGTTACAGGGAACTATGGCTACACCTTC
>-|TRBV11-3|TRBD1|TRBJ2-5
CASSFTGTGGETQYF
TGTGCCAGCAGCTTCACCGGGACAGGGGGTGAGACCCAGTACTTC
>few|TRBV11-3|TRBD1|TRBJ2-7
CASSQRGTAAYEQYF
TGTGCCAGCAGCCAAAGGGGGACAGCAGCCTACGAGCAGTACTTC
>-|TRBV6-8|-|TRBJ1-2
CASSRGITGSGNYGYTF
TGTGCCAGCAGTAGAGGGATCACAGGGTCAGGGAACTATGGCTACACCTTC
>-|TRBV19|TRBD1|TRBJ1-4
CASSIWTGDNEKLFF
TGTGCCAGTAGTATTTGGACAGGGGATAATGAAAAACTGTTTTTT
>-|TRBV23-1|-|TRBJ1-4
CASKDRLATNEKLFF
TGCGCCAGCAAAGACAGGCTAGCAACTAATGAAAAACTGTTTTTT
>few|TRBV28|-|TRBJ1-6
CASRVGQALSPLHF
TGTGCCAGCAGGGTTGGGCAGGCCCTGTCCCCTCTCCACTTT
>-|TRBV30|-|TRBJ1-1
CAWTGQLTGEAFF
TGTGCCTGGACGGGACAACTAACGGGTGAAGCTTTCTTT
>few|TRBV11-3|-|TRBJ1-6
CASSLDTPLQSYNSPLHF
TGTGCCAGCAGCTTAGATACGCCCCTTCAATCCTATAATTCACCCCTCCACTTT
>-|TRBV19|-|TRBJ1-5
CTSSLRTNQPQHF
TGTACCAGTAGTTTACGGACGAATCAGCCCCAGCATTTT
>few|TRBV28|-|TRBJ1-3
CASSFSGGEYMNSGNTIYF
TGTGCCAGCAGTTTTAGCGGGGGTGAATACATGAACTCTGGAAACACCATATATTTT
>-|TRBV7-5|-|TRBJ2-3
CASSQGLAGGPGTDTQYF
TGTGCCAGCAGCCAGGGACTAGCGGGAGGGCCAGGCACAGATACGCAGTATTTT
>-|TRBV12-5|-|TRBJ1-3
CANSLSSGNTIYF
TGTGCTAATTCACTGAGTTCTGGAAACACCATATATTTT
>-|TRBV6-8|-|TRBJ2-6
CASTRSGANVLTF
TGTGCCAGCACCCGATCTGGGGCCAACGTCCTGACTTTC
>-|TRBV19|-|TRBJ2-3
CASSIEGGPADTQYF
TGTGCCAGTAGTATCGAGGGCGGACCTGCAGATACGCAGTATTTT
>medium-sized|TRBV28|-|TRBJ1-2
CASSPGTNYGYTF
TGTGCCAGCAGCCCCGGGACTAACTATGGCTACACCTTC
>-|TRBV10-3|TRBD2|TRBJ2-1
CAISDPTSGRANEQFF
TGTGCCATCAGTGACCCGACTAGCGGGAGGGCCAATGAGCAGTTCTTC
>-|TRBV23-1|TRBD1|TRBJ2-2
CASANSGTGDTGELFF
TGCGCCAGCGCGAACTCCGGGACAGGGGACACCGGGGAGCTGTTTTTT
>-|TRBV9|-|TRBJ1-4
CASSDRRATNEKLFF
TGTGCCAGCAGTGACAGGCGTGCAACTAATGAAAAACTGTTTTTT
>-|TRBV6-8|TRBD1|TRBJ1-6
CASSNDRVRSPLHF
TGTGCCAGCAGTAACGACAGGGTTCGATCACCCCTCCACTTT
>-|TRBV19|-|TRBJ2-7
CASSPRQEGPYEQYF
TGTGCCAGTAGTCCTCGACAGGAAGGCCCCTACGAGCAGTACTTC
>-|TRBV8-2|-|TRBJ2-7
CATTSGDPHYEQYF
TGTGCCACCACTAGCGGGGACCCGCACTACGAGCAGTACTTC
>-|TRBV28|-|TRBJ2-7
CASSSPVDSYEQYF
TGTGCCAGCAGTTCCCCTGTAGACAGCTACGAGCAGTACTTC
>few|TRBV6-8|TRBD2|TRBJ2-1
CASSVLAGAFNEQFF
TGTGCCAGCAGCGTACTAGCGGGAGCTTTCAATGAGCAGTTCTTC
>-|TRBV7-4|TRBD2|TRBJ2-3
CASRSSGAVDTQYF
TGTGCCAGCAGGAGTAGCGGGGCCGTAGATACGCAGTATTTT
>-|TRBV6-9|-|TRBJ2-1
CASSTYRDNEQFF
TGTGCCAGCAGTACGTACCGGGACAACGAGCAGTTCTTC
>-|TRBV11-3|-|TRBJ1-1
CASSRAPGGTEAFF
TGTGCCAGCAGCAGGGCCCCGGGGGGGACTGAAGCTTTCTTT
>-|TRBV7-7|TRBD1|TRBJ2-2
CASSLGPTGDLTGELFF
TGTGCCAGCAGCTTAGGGCCGACAGGGGACCTCACCGGGGAGCTGTTTTTT
>-|TRBV6-8|-|TRBJ2-5
CASALLPGTQYF
TGTGCCAGCGCTTTACTCCCGGGGACCCAGTACTTC
>-|TRBV14|-|TRBJ1-1
CASSKYTEAFF
TGTGCCAGCAGCAAATACACTGAAGCTTTCTTT
>once|TRBV6-8|TRBD2|TRBJ2-3
CAIAPRIAGVTDTQYF
TGTGCCATTGCCCCCCGCATAGCGGGAGTAACAGATACGCAGTATTTT
>-|TRBV27|TRBD2|TRBJ2-7
CASSVTSGSSYEQYF
TGTGCCAGCAGTGTTACTAGCGGGAGCTCCTACGAGCAGTACTTC
>-|TRBV11-3|-|TRBJ2-7
CASSSSGGLTYEQYF
TGTGCCAGCAGCTCCTCCGGGGGGCTCACCTACGAGCAGTACTTC
>-|TRBV29-1|-|TRBJ2-2
CSSGGNTGELFF
TGCAGCTCAGGTGGGAATACCGGGGAGCTGTTTTTT
>few|TRBV19|-|TRBJ1-1
CASRPREGTEAFF
TGTGCCAGTAGACCCCGGGAAGGCACTGAAGCTTTCTTT
>-|TRBV6-7|TRBD1|TRBJ2-7
CASSRTGYEQYF
TGTGCCAGCAGTCGGACAGGCTACGAGCAGTACTTC
>once|TRBV19|-|TRBJ1-1
CASRNMNTEAFF
TGTGCCAGCCGAAATATGAACACTGAAGCTTTTTTT
>-|TRBV5-1|TRBD1|TRBJ1-2
CASNLDRGNYGYTF
TGCGCCAGCAACTTGGACAGGGGAAACTATGGCTACACCTTC
>-|TRBV11-3|-|TRBJ2-1
CASSYNLGSYVEQFF
TGTGCCAGCAGCTACAACCTGGGGTCTTACGTTGAGCAGTTCTTC
>-|TRBV30|-|TRBJ2-6
CAWTREGTGANVLTF
TGTGCCTGGACGCGCGAGGGGACTGGGGCCAACGTCCTGACTTTC
>-|TRBV19|-|TRBJ1-5
CASIPRAEYSNQPQHF
TGTGCCAGTATCCCGAGGGCGGAGTATAGCAATCAGCCCCAGCATTTT